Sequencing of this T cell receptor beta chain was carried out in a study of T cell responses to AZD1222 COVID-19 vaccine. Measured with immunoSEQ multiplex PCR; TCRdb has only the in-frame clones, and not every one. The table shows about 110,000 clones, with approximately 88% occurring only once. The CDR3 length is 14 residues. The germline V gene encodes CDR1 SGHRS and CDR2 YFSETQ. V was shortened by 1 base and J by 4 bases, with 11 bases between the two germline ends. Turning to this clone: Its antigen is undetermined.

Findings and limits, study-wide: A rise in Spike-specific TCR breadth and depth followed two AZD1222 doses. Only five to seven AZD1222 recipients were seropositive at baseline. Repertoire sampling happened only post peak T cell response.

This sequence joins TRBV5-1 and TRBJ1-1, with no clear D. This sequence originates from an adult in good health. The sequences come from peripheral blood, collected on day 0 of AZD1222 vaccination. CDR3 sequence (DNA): TGCGCCAGCAGCTTGAGGGAATTAAGCACTGAAGCTTTCTTT. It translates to CASSLRELSTEAFF. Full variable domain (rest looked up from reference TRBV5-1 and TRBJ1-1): KAGVTQTPRYLIKTRGQQVTLSCSPISGHRSVSWYQQTPGQGLQFLFEYFSETQRNKGNFPGRFSGRQFSNSRSEMNVSTLELGDSALYLCASSLRELSTEAFFGQGTRLTVV.